This TCR beta chain was sequenced during a study of cytomegalovirus exposure and HLA in healthy donors. Germline values: CDR1 KGHSH, CDR2 LQKENI. Trimming removed 4 bases from V and 0 bases from J, with 10 bases in between. CDR3 length equals 14 residues. This PCR relied on a set of 60 Vbeta primers and 13 Jbeta primers. Sequenced by immunoSEQ multiplex PCR; TCRdb stores in-frame clones only, minus some. Here the sample table reports approximately 140,000 clones. The V gene is TRBV18, the J gene TRBJ2-7, with a weak D call TRBD2 (5 bases). This receptor was obtained from a woman in her forties in good health and CMV-seronegative. Sequenced input: PBMCs. The CDR3 spells CASSLPGISYEQYF. CDR3 sequence (DNA): TGTGCCAGCTCACTCCCCGGGATCTCCTACGAGCAGTACTTC.